The rows below give T cell receptor beta chains drawn from one sample of a study of T cell repertoires and Cas9 in healthy adults. Sequenced by immunoSEQ multiplex PCR; TCRdb stores in-frame clones only, minus some. Among 20,000 to 25,000 clones listed, 90% were seen once. The material sequenced was CD4+ effector T cells (CD127+, CD25-, CD137-, CD154-) from PBMCs; culture status not recorded. These receptors all come from a human donor in good health. CDR3s include the opening cysteine and the closing phenylalanine or tryptophan. A D gene is named only where the DNA matches it firmly. Clone sizes are given selectively: once, few, many, or a class where the clone is expanded.

V: TRBV19; J: TRBJ2-4; D: TRBD1; size: -; CDR3: CASSSQGSVSKNIQYF; DNA: TGTGCCAGTAGTTCACAGGGGTCCGTTTCCAAAAACATTCAGTACTTC
V: TRBV7-9; J: TRBJ2-2; D: -; size: -; CDR3: CASSSSRTERSTGELFF; DNA: TGTGCCAGCAGCTCCTCCCGGACGGAGCGATCCACCGGGGAGCTGTTTTTT
V: TRBV15; J: TRBJ2-3; D: -; size: -; CDR3: CATSRRTSRLSTDTQYF; DNA: TGTGCCACCAGCAGGCGGACTTCGAGACTAAGCACAGATACGCAGTATTTT
V: TRBV7-2; J: TRBJ2-7; D: -; size: -; CDR3: CASSFGLLYEQYF; DNA: TGTGCCAGCAGCTTCGGGTTATTGTACGAGCAGTACTTC
V: TRBV6-5; J: TRBJ1-5; D: -; size: -; CDR3: CASRRGDQPQHF; DNA: TGTGCCAGCAGGAGGGGGGATCAGCCCCAGCATTTT
V: TRBV7-2; J: TRBJ1-5; D: -; size: few; CDR3: CASSLGLHQPQHF; DNA: TGTGCCAGCAGCTTGGGATTGCATCAGCCCCAGCATTTT
V: TRBV19; J: TRBJ2-1; D: -; size: few; CDR3: CASTQRRVVAYNEQFF; DNA: TGTGCCAGCACCCAGCGTCGGGTGGTCGCCTACAATGAGCAGTTCTTC
V: TRBV10-3; J: TRBJ2-1; D: TRBD2; size: -; CDR3: CAISESLAGNEQFF; DNA: TGTGCCATCAGTGAGTCACTAGCGGGGAATGAGCAGTTCTTC
V: TRBV7-6; J: TRBJ2-2; D: -; size: -; CDR3: CASSPPGGGRWTGELFF; DNA: TGTGCCAGCAGCCCACCTGGAGGGGGGCGATGGACCGGGGAGCTGTTTTTT
V: TRBV6-1; J: TRBJ2-6; D: -; size: -; CDR3: CASSEDSSGANVLTF; DNA: TGTGCCAGCAGTGAAGACAGCTCTGGGGCCAACGTCCTGACTTTC
V: TRBV14; J: TRBJ2-5; D: -; size: once; CDR3: CASSQVQGPEETQYF; DNA: TGTGCCAGCAGCCAAGTTCAGGGACCCGAGGAGACCCAGTACTTC
V: TRBV2; J: TRBJ2-5; D: TRBD1; size: -; CDR3: CASSPLTGGTETQYF; DNA: TGTGCCAGCAGTCCCCTGACAGGGGGCACAGAGACCCAGTACTTC
V: TRBV5-1; J: TRBJ2-1; D: TRBD1; size: -; CDR3: CASSERGTGSYNEQFF; DNA: TGCGCCAGCAGCGAACGAGGGACAGGCTCCTACAATGAGCAGTTCTTC
V: TRBV9; J: TRBJ2-1; D: TRBD2; size: few; CDR3: CASSLGTSGNNEQFF; DNA: TGTGCCAGCAGCCTAGGGACTAGCGGCAACAATGAGCAGTTCTTC
V: TRBV30; J: TRBJ1-6; D: -; size: -; CDR3: CAWSTVLDSPLHF; DNA: TGTGCCTGGAGCACGGTGCTGGATTCACCCCTCCACTTT
V: TRBV2; J: TRBJ2-5; D: TRBD2; size: -; CDR3: CASRERLAGGRQETQYF; DNA: TGTGCCAGCAGGGAGAGACTAGCGGGGGGGCGACAAGAGACCCAGTACTTC
V: TRBV5-1; J: TRBJ1-5; D: -; size: -; CDR3: CASSLEQENLNQPQHF; DNA: TGCGCCAGCAGCTTGGAACAGGAGAACCTCAATCAGCCCCAGCATTTT
V: TRBV4-2; J: TRBJ1-4; D: -; size: -; CDR3: CASSPMTGGGLTNEKLFF; DNA: TGTGCCAGCAGCCCAATGACCGGGGGGGGGTTAACTAATGAAAAACTGTTTTTT
V: TRBV5-1; J: TRBJ2-3; D: -; size: -; CDR3: CASSPEGSTDTQYF; DNA: TGCGCCAGCAGCCCGGAAGGTAGCACAGATACGCAGTATTTT
V: TRBV6-6; J: TRBJ2-7; D: TRBD1; size: -; CDR3: CASKTGWGSSYEQYF; DNA: TGTGCCAGCAAGACAGGGTGGGGGAGCTCCTACGAGCAGTACTTC
V: TRBV30; J: TRBJ2-3; D: TRBD2; size: -; CDR3: CAWSFLAGGTDTQYF; DNA: TGTGCCTGGAGCTTCCTAGCGGGGGGCACAGATACGCAGTATTTT
V: TRBV5-1; J: TRBJ2-5; D: -; size: -; CDR3: CASSLMGPRQETQYF; DNA: TGCGCCAGCAGCTTGATGGGACCCCGACAAGAGACCCAGTACTTC
V: TRBV10-1; J: TRBJ2-7; D: TRBD1; size: -; CDR3: CASSVGQGEGYEQYF; DNA: TGCGCCAGCAGTGTCGGACAGGGGGAGGGCTACGAGCAGTACTTC
V: TRBV9; J: TRBJ1-3; D: -; size: -; CDR3: CASSPRIGGFSGNTIYF; DNA: TGTGCCAGCAGCCCTCGGATAGGAGGATTCTCTGGAAACACCATATATTTT
V: TRBV2; J: TRBJ2-7; D: TRBD2; size: -; CDR3: CASSVGGVLAEQYF; DNA: TGTGCCAGCAGTGTGGGAGGGGTATTGGCCGAGCAGTACTTC
V: TRBV6-5; J: TRBJ1-2; D: -; size: -; CDR3: CASSQGPYGYTF; DNA: TGTGCCAGCAGTCAGGGTCCCTATGGCTACACCTTC
V: TRBV4-3; J: TRBJ2-3; D: TRBD1; size: -; CDR3: CASSQIPGQGTDTQYF; DNA: TGCGCCAGCAGCCAAATTCCGGGACAGGGGACAGATACGCAGTATTTT
V: TRBV28; J: TRBJ2-7; D: TRBD2; size: -; CDR3: CASSVTSGGLYEQYF; DNA: TGTGCCAGCAGTGTAACTAGCGGGGGGCTTTACGAGCAGTACTTC
V: TRBV5-1; J: TRBJ2-1; D: TRBD1; size: -; CDR3: CASSLQQGSSYNEQFF; DNA: TGCGCCAGCAGCCTCCAACAGGGGAGCTCCTACAATGAGCAGTTCTTC
V: TRBV15; J: TRBJ1-1; D: TRBD1; size: -; CDR3: CATSRRQGSTEAFF; DNA: TGTGCCACCAGCCGAAGACAGGGATCCACTGAAGCTTTCTTT
V: TRBV11-1; J: TRBJ1-6; D: -; size: once; CDR3: CASSFGQYNSPLHF; DNA: TGTGCCAGCAGCTTTGGGCAATATAATTCACCCCTCCACTTT
V: TRBV30; J: TRBJ1-1; D: -; size: -; CDR3: CAWRGRMNTEAFF; DNA: TGTGCCTGGAGAGGGAGGATGAACACTGAAGCTTTCTTT
V: TRBV6-6; J: TRBJ2-1; D: TRBD2; size: -; CDR3: CASRGGGALGEQFF; DNA: TGTGCCAGCCGAGGCGGGGGGGCGTTGGGTGAGCAGTTCTTC
V: TRBV29-1; J: TRBJ1-2; D: TRBD1; size: -; CDR3: CSVGDRNYGYTF; DNA: TGCAGCGTCGGGGACAGGAACTATGGCTACACCTTC
V: TRBV11-2; J: TRBJ2-2; D: -; size: -; CDR3: CASSLDLERVWRELFF; DNA: TGTGCCAGCAGCTTAGATCTCGAAAGGGTATGGAGGGAGCTGTTTTTT
V: TRBV7-2; J: TRBJ2-7; D: -; size: once; CDR3: CASSFYGGEQYF; DNA: TGTGCCAGCAGCTTTTACGGGGGTGAGCAGTACTTC
V: TRBV5-4; J: TRBJ1-1; D: TRBD1; size: -; CDR3: CASSFGTGGVNTEAFF; DNA: TGTGCCAGCAGCTTCGGGACAGGGGGCGTGAACACTGAAGCTTTCTTT
V: TRBV7-9; J: TRBJ1-2; D: TRBD1; size: -; CDR3: CASSPGTAYGYTF; DNA: TGTGCCAGCAGCCCCGGGACAGCTTATGGCTACACCTTC
V: TRBV27; J: TRBJ2-3; D: -; size: -; CDR3: CASSFIGASSDTQYF; DNA: TGTGCCAGCAGTTTTATAGGGGCCAGCTCAGATACGCAGTATTTT
V: TRBV9; J: TRBJ2-2; D: -; size: -; CDR3: CASSVLGGGNTGELFF; DNA: TGTGCCAGCAGCGTGTTGGGGGGCGGGAACACCGGGGAGCTGTTTTTT
V: TRBV5-5; J: TRBJ2-7; D: -; size: -; CDR3: CASSTRLGGQGLYEQYF; DNA: TGTGCCAGCAGCACGAGGTTAGGCGGGCAGGGTCTGTACGAGCAGTACTTC
V: TRBV18; J: TRBJ1-6; D: -; size: once; CDR3: CASSRVFGTNSPLHF; DNA: TGTGCCAGCTCACGCGTCTTCGGAACGAATTCACCCCTCCACTTT
V: TRBV10-3; J: TRBJ2-7; D: TRBD1; size: once; CDR3: CAISETGGSGEQYF; DNA: TGTGCCATCAGTGAAACAGGGGGTTCAGGCGAGCAGTACTTC
V: TRBV29-1; J: TRBJ1-1; D: -; size: -; CDR3: CSVNRAGTEAFF; DNA: TGCAGCGTTAATAGGGCCGGCACTGAAGCTTTCTTT
V: TRBV25-1; J: TRBJ1-5; D: -; size: -; CDR3: CMYGNSNQPQHF; DNA: TGTATGTACGGGAATAGCAATCAGCCCCAGCATTTT
V: TRBV4-2; J: TRBJ2-7; D: -; size: once; CDR3: CASSQGGGGSYEQYF; DNA: TGTGCCAGCAGCCAAGGGGGGGGCGGCTCCTACGAGCAGTACTTC
V: TRBV7-8; J: TRBJ2-3; D: TRBD1; size: -; CDR3: CASSLTAGTDTDTQYF; DNA: TGTGCCAGCAGCTTAACTGCCGGGACAGACACAGATACGCAGTATTTT
V: TRBV18; J: TRBJ2-3; D: -; size: -; CDR3: CASSQTGGPTDTQYF; DNA: TGTGCCAGCTCACAAACGGGCGGGCCCACAGATACGCAGTATTTT
V: TRBV11-2; J: TRBJ2-3; D: TRBD1; size: -; CDR3: CASSLFGTGTMFSTDTQYF; DNA: TGTGCCAGCAGCTTATTCGGGACAGGGACAATGTTTAGCACAGATACGCAGTATTTT
V: TRBV5-1; J: TRBJ2-7; D: TRBD1; size: -; CDR3: CASSEGAPYEQYF; DNA: TGCGCCAGCAGCGAGGGGGCCCCCTACGAGCAGTACTTC
V: TRBV7-9; J: TRBJ2-3; D: -; size: -; CDR3: CASNRGYPSTDTQYF; DNA: TGTGCCAGCAATAGGGGATACCCTAGCACAGATACGCAGTATTTT
V: TRBV7-2; J: TRBJ1-5; D: -; size: once; CDR3: CASSLAVRNQPQHF; DNA: TGTGCCAGCAGCTTAGCGGTCCGCAATCAGCCCCAGCATTTT
V: TRBV11-2; J: TRBJ2-5; D: -; size: once; CDR3: CASSSLGRPETQYF; DNA: TGTGCCAGCAGCTCCCTGGGTCGTCCGGAGACCCAGTACTTC
V: TRBV9; J: TRBJ2-1; D: TRBD2; size: -; CDR3: CASSVGRGGRNEQFF; DNA: TGTGCCAGCAGCGTAGGTCGGGGGGGCAGAAATGAGCAGTTCTTC
V: TRBV5-5; J: TRBJ2-1; D: -; size: once; CDR3: CASSAESSYNEQFF; DNA: TGTGCCAGCAGCGCCGAAAGCTCCTACAATGAGCAGTTCTTC
V: TRBV11-2; J: TRBJ2-7; D: TRBD1; size: -; CDR3: CASSKSQGTEQYF; DNA: TGTGCCAGCAGCAAATCACAGGGGACCGAGCAGTACTTC
V: TRBV4-1; J: TRBJ2-3; D: -; size: -; CDR3: CASSQGDTQYF; DNA: TGCGCCAGCAGCCAAGGTGATACGCAGTATTTT
V: TRBV19; J: TRBJ1-3; D: -; size: -; CDR3: CASRQREKRWDTIYF; DNA: TGTGCCAGTCGGCAACGGGAAAAAAGATGGGACACCATATATTTT
V: TRBV7-9; J: TRBJ2-2; D: -; size: -; CDR3: CASSLSGRDSFSTGELFF; DNA: TGTGCCAGCAGCTTAAGTGGCCGCGACTCCTTCTCGACCGGGGAGCTGTTTTTT
V: TRBV28; J: TRBJ1-1; D: TRBD1; size: -; CDR3: CASSPPGTGGTEAFF; DNA: TGTGCCAGCAGTCCCCCCGGGACAGGGGGCACTGAAGCTTTCTTT